The clone carrying this T cell receptor (beta chain) was observed a few times. The time point here: newly diagnosed GD, antithyroid drugs for less than 3 months. Making the TCR library involved RNA that had been extracted from PBMCs. The trim removed 1 base at V and 9 bases at J, leaving 1 base unmatched. Germline V gene data show CDR1 as LGHDT and CDR2 as YNNKEL (reference sequence). The CDR3 loop spans 14 amino acids. Building the TCR beta libraries relied on iRepertoire HTBI primers, and CDR3 regions underwent Arm-PCR. TCRdb used MiXCR to reprocess the multiplex PCR reads, holding one entry per CDR3 protein. The table lists about 460,000 distinct CDR3 sequences, less than 15% of them singletons. The record originates from a study of regulatory T cells in long-lasting Graves disease. This same sample was also taken into another study, of T cells in Graves' hyperthyroidism and ophthalmopathy. That work adds: TCR CDR3 regions were first amplified by RT-PCR with HTBI primers.

This receptor was obtained from a woman between 45 and 65 years old with Graves disease. The chain recombines TRBV3-1 with TRBJ2-1; 12 positions match TRBD2. The source was peripheral blood mononuclear cells (PBMCs), collected at new diagnosis, from a patient treated with antithyroid drugs. In DNA, the CDR3 is TGTGCCAGCAGCCAAGGGACTAGCGGGACTGAGCAGTTCTTC. Protein: CASSQGTSGTEQFF.